Shown below are 17 T cell receptor beta chains from a single sample sequenced in a study of blood T cells in healthy people across ages. PCR was performed a second time for about 7 to 11 cycles using a sample-barcoded 5' primer and a J-beta primer mix. TCRdb ran MiXCR on the 5' RACE reads and lists one entry per CDR3 protein. The data contain fewer than 900,000 distinct CDR3 sequences, about 34% of them singletons. Sequencing was performed on blood. The receptors stem from a man younger than 35 in good health.

V and J are TRBV12-3 or TRBV12-4 and TRBJ2-5; 8 bases line up with TRBD1. V trimming: 7 bases; J trimming: 11 bases; junction bases outside the gene matches: 15. The CDR3 is 14 amino acids. The CDR3 sequence is CASTDRGSYNEQYF. The CDR3 region has the DNA TGTGCCAGCACTGACAGGGGCTCCTACAATGAGCAGTACTTC.

This clonotype was observed a few times. V gene TRBV30 combines with J gene TRBJ2-4, with 7 bases identical to TRBD1. The end of the DNA is better explained by TRBJ2-7, so the J call may be wrong. Germline CDR1 GTSNPN, CDR2 SVGIG (reference sequence). CDR3 length: 12 residues. The CDR3 sequence is CAWSVDRAEQYF. CDR3 nucleotide sequence: TGTGCCTGGAGTGTAGACAGGGCCGAGCAGTACTTC.

This clonotype was counted a single time. The rearrangement uses TRBV5-6 and TRBJ1-3; D unresolved. The V gene's germline CDR1 is SGHDT and CDR2 YYEEEE. The V and J ends lost 2 bases and 0 bases respectively, with 12 bases between them. CDR3 length: 16 amino acids. In DNA form, the CDR3 reads TGTGCCAGCAGCTTAGGCAGGAGGGACTCTGGAAACACCATATATTTT. Its translation: CASSLGRRDSGNTIYF. Full variable domain (missing parts from reference TRBV5-6 and TRBJ1-3): DAGVTQSPTHLIKTRGQQVTLRCSPKSGHDTVSWYQQALGQGPQFIFQYYEEEERQRGNFPDRFSGHQFPNYSSELNVNALLLGDSALYLCASSLGRRDSGNTIYFGEGSWLTVV.

The chain couples TRBV7-2 to TRBJ1-1; D is ambiguous. This CDR3 contains 13 residues. Trimming shortened V by 1 base and J by 5 bases, and 8 bases separated the two germline ends. Germline lookup yields CDR1 SGHTA and CDR2 FQGNSA. CDR3 nucleotide sequence: TGTGCCAGCAGCTTAGAAGGGTTTACTGAAGCTTTCTTT. Translated: CASSLEGFTEAFF.

This clonotype was seen only a few times. The rearrangement uses TRBV10-3 and TRBJ2-3; no firm D call. Germline V gene data show CDR1 as ENHRY and CDR2 as SYGVKD. The V end was cut by 4 bases, the J end by 3 bases, with 11 bases between. The CDR3 contains 14 residues. For the CDR3, the DNA is TGTGCCATCAGTGGACCTGGGCGTACAGATACGCAGTATTTT. Translating it yields CAISGPGRTDTQYF.

The chain employs TRBV2 and TRBJ2-4; D unresolved. Per the germline V gene, CDR1 is SNHLY and CDR2 is FYNNEI. The CDR3 consists of 18 residues. V gave up 5 bases and J gave up 4 bases, with 24 bases separating them. CDR3: CASSKPHLQGVHKNIQYF. The CDR3 nucleotides read TGTGCCAGCAGTAAACCTCACCTGCAAGGAGTACATAAAAACATTCAGTACTTC.

This clonotype was seen at least ten times. The chain is built from TRBV14 and TRBJ2-1; 9 bases are a match to TRBD2. Germline CDR1 reads SGHDN; CDR2 reads FVKESK. The CDR3 is made up of 16 amino acids. J was trimmed by 7 bases and V by 0 bases; bases with no gene match: 7. The CDR3: CASSQEAGGRRNEQFF. The CDR3, as DNA: TGTGCCAGCAGCCAAGAGGCGGGGGGGCGTCGGAATGAGCAGTTCTTC.

The rearrangement uses TRBV6-6 and TRBJ1-5, with 7 bases that match TRBD1. V lost 5 bases, J lost 1 base, and 11 bases stayed unmatched. CDR1 is MNHNY and CDR2 is SVGAGI in the germline V gene (reference sequence). There are 17 residues in the CDR3. DNA for the CDR3: TGTGCCAGCAGTCGGGCACACAGGGGTATAAGCAATCAGCCCCAGCATTTT. Protein sequence: CASSRAHRGISNQPQHF.

This clonotype has at least ten counts. CDR3 residues: CASSRDRGHEKLFF. The CDR3, as DNA: TGTGCCAGCAGCCGGGACAGGGGCCATGAAAAACTGTTTTTT. The rearrangement joins TRBV7-2 to TRBJ1-4, with TRBD1 identical over 10 bases. CDR1 SGHTA and CDR2 FQGNSA come from the germline V gene. V lost 5 bases and J lost 6; bases outside the gene matches: 3. The CDR3 extends over 14 amino acids. The full variable domain, rest sourced from reference TRBV7-2 and TRBJ1-4, is GAGVSQSPSNKVTEKGKDVELRCDPISGHTALYWYRQSLGQGLEFLIYFQGNSAPDKSGLPSDRFSAERTGGSVSTLTIQRTQQEDSAVYLCASSRDRGHEKLFFGSGTQLSVL.

The J gene is TRBJ2-5, the V gene TRBV7-6; the D is unclear. V lost 5 bases, J lost 1 base, and 8 bases lay in between. The CDR3 extends over 13 amino acids. Germline CDR1 and CDR2: SGHVS and FNYEAQ. The CDR3 loop reads CASSTQGQETQYF. The CDR3 DNA follows: TGTGCCAGCAGCACCCAAGGCCAAGAGACCCAGTACTTC.

The table lists this clonotype with many counts. J is TRBJ2-3 and V is TRBV20-1; perhaps TRBD2 as D (6 bases). Germline assignment: CDR1 DFQATT and CDR2 SNEGSKA (reference sequence). Trimming removed 2 bases at V and 2 bases at J, with 20 bases between. The CDR3 loop spans 17 amino acids. CDR3 loop: CSARLLLGGPSTDTQYF. The CDR3 DNA follows: TGCAGTGCTAGACTCCTCCTCGGGGGACCCTCCACAGATACGCAGTATTTT.

This rearrangement joins TRBV30 to TRBJ1-2, with TRBD1 matching 8 bases. J lost 0 bases, V lost 2 bases, and 8 bases had no gene match. This CDR3 spans 16 amino acids. Per germline, CDR1 GTSNPN and CDR2 SVGIG (reference sequence). CDR3 nucleotides: TGTGCCTGGAGTCTGCGGACAGGGAAGGCTAACTATGGCTACACCTTC. Translation gives CAWSLRTGKANYGYTF.

This chain connects TRBV12-5 to TRBJ1-4; TRBD1 matches 8 bases. After removal of 6 bases from V and 8 bases from J, the junction contained 8 bases not matched to a gene. Germline V CDR1 and CDR2: LGHNT, FRNRAP. The CDR3 spans 14 residues. The CDR3 sequence is CASGPGQGLEKLFF. The CDR3 region has the DNA TGTGCTAGTGGCCCCGGACAGGGTCTGGAAAAACTGTTTTTT.

This chain uses TRBV12-5 with TRBJ1-1, with no clear D. V was shortened by 5 bases and J by 0 bases, with 13 bases between the two germline ends. The germline V gene encodes CDR1 LGHNT and CDR2 FRNRAP. The CDR3 has 15 amino acids. The DNA of the CDR3 is TGTGCTAGTGGTCCCCCCCGGGGTCTGAACACTGAAGCTTTCTTT. As protein: CASGPPRGLNTEAFF.

V usage is TRBV2 and J usage is TRBJ2-4; 7 bases are a match to TRBD1. Looked up from germline, CDR1 is SNHLY and CDR2 is FYNNEI. The CDR3 runs 16 residues. The J segment lost 13 bases and the V segment lost 5 bases, leaving 20 bases of the junction unmatched. The CDR3: CASSPTPRGSIDEQYF. The CDR3 DNA reads as TGTGCCAGCAGTCCGACGCCCAGGGGGAGTATCGATGAGCAGTACTTC.

Points on this clonotype: This clone may be a read error of a much larger clone one base away. The V and J genes are TRBV4-3 and TRBJ1-2; D unresolved. Germline-derived CDR1 and CDR2 are LGHNA and YSLEER. This CDR3 is built from 14 residues. The CDR3 DNA follows: TGCACCAACAGCCAAGGGCAGGACGTCTATGGCTACACCTTC. It codes for CTNSQGQDVYGYTF.

This clonotype was seen once. This clone may be a read error of a much larger clone one base away. CDR3 region: CAGSGRGTGRYNEQFF. The CDR3 DNA sequence: TGCGCCGGCAGCGGCCGCGGGACAGGGCGATACAATGAGCAGTTCTTC. This chain joins TRBV5-1 and TRBJ2-1; TRBD1 matches 9 bases. The CDR3 totals 16 residues. Germline V lookup: CDR1 SGHRS, CDR2 YFSETQ.